A single sample gave rise to the 20 T cell receptor beta chains below, sequenced in a study of T cell responses to AZD1222 COVID-19 vaccine. Method: immunoSEQ multiplex PCR; TCRdb's copy keeps in-frame clones and lacks some. The repertoire holds 150,000 to 200,000 clones, with about 91% as singletons. Sample: peripheral blood, taken on day 0 of AZD1222 vaccination. Every receptor here comes from an adult in good health.

V is TRBV3-1 (or the pseudogene TRBV3-2) and J is TRBJ2-2, with 7 bases that match TRBD1. J gave up 7 bases and V 5 bases, and 10 bases lay outside the gene matches. There are 15 residues in the CDR3. Germline CDR1 reads LGHDT; CDR2 reads YNNKEL (reference sequence). CDR3 nucleotide sequence: TGTGCCAGCAGCTCCACACAAACAGGGGTCGGGGAGCTGTTTTTT. Its protein product is CASSSTQTGVGELFF.

V and J are TRBV5-4 and TRBJ2-5, with D perhaps matching TRBD2 (5 bases). Germline lookup yields CDR1 SGHNT and CDR2 YYREEE (reference sequence). V lost 5 bases and J 7 bases, leaving 15 bases between the germline ends. CDR3 size: 13 residues. The CDR3: CASRQSYGGTQYF. The CDR3 DNA is TGTGCCAGCAGACAGTCCTATGGAGGGACCCAGTACTTC. Full variable domain (outside the CDR3, taken from reference TRBV5-4 and TRBJ2-5): ETGVTQSPTHLIKTRGQQVTLRCSSQSGHNTVSWYQQALGQGPQFIFQYYREEENGRGNFPPRFSGLQFPNYSSELNVNALELDDSALYLCASRQSYGGTQYFGPGTRLLVL.

The chain joins TRBV27 to TRBJ1-4, with no clear D. CDR1 and CDR2 (germline): MNHEY, SMNVEV (reference sequence). The CDR3 contains 14 residues. Trimming left V 6 bases short and J 10 bases short, with 18 bases between. The DNA of the CDR3 is TGTGCCAGCAGCCCGCCGGGGAAAACTCCAAAACTGTTTTTT. Protein sequence: CASSPPGKTPKLFF.

In its sample, this clone was seen once. V usage is TRBV5-1 and J usage is TRBJ2-3; TRBD2 agrees at 9 bases. The CDR3 runs to 14 residues. Looked up from germline, CDR1 is SGHRS and CDR2 is YFSETQ. J gave up 6 bases and V 7 bases, and 9 bases lay outside the gene matches. The CDR3 coding sequence is TGCGCCAGCGGGCGGGGGGGCAAGAGCGATACGCAGTATTTT. Translated, it gives CASGRGGKSDTQYF.

The CDR3 spells CASSRTRAQPQHF. In DNA, the CDR3 is TGCGCCAGCAGTCGGACGAGAGCCCAGCCCCAGCATTTT. This chain connects TRBV4-1 to TRBJ1-5; D ambiguous. V lost 6 bases to trimming and J lost 7 bases, with 13 bases between them. The CDR3 has 13 residues. Germline loops: CDR1 MGHRA, CDR2 YSYEKL.

CDR3 in DNA: TGTGCCAGCAGTACCCTCGCGGGGGTCGCTGGGGCCAACGTCCTGACTTTC. Translation: CASSTLAGVAGANVLTF. V and J are TRBV6-2 or TRBV6-3 and TRBJ2-6; 7 nucleotides align to TRBD2. The trim removed 5 bases at V and 2 bases at J, leaving 9 bases unmatched. The CDR3 spans 17 residues. Per the germline V gene, CDR1 is MNHEY and CDR2 is SVGEGT.

The rearrangement links TRBV19 to TRBJ1-5; D is uncertain. V lost 7 bases and J 0 bases, leaving 13 bases between the germline ends. The CDR3 length is 15 residues. Germline-derived CDR1 and CDR2 are LNHDA and SQIVND (reference sequence). The CDR3 is CASTEGSYSNQPQHF. In DNA form, the CDR3 reads TGTGCCAGTACCGAGGGCTCCTATAGCAATCAGCCCCAGCATTTT.

This clone was detected a few times. The DNA of the CDR3 is TGTGCCAGCAGTTTAGTTCGGGTTTACGAGCAGTACTTC. It codes for CASSLVRVYEQYF. The J gene is TRBJ2-7, the V gene TRBV12-3 or TRBV12-4; D uncertain. The V end lost 1 base, the J end lost 4 bases, and 8 bases lay between the germline ends. The CDR3 sequence is 13 residues long.

CDR3 in DNA: TGTGCCAGCTCACCACCGGTGAGTGGTTCCGGACTAGCGGGTACAGAGACCCAGTACTTC. The encoded protein is CASSPPVSGSGLAGTETQYF. The genes are TRBV18 and TRBJ2-5; 11 nucleotides align to TRBD2. From germline, CDR1 is KGHSH and CDR2 LQKENI. This CDR3 spans 20 amino acids. J was trimmed by 4 bases and V by 0 bases; bases with no gene match: 16.

Notes on this clone: Because the CDR3 is missing its conserved closing phenylalanine or tryptophan, this is likely a read error. No DNA is shown, since the ends of the CDR3 on it are uncertain; the CDR3 is the one TCRdb lists. The V call is TRBV19, the J call TRBJ1-2. Germline lookup yields CDR1 LNHDA and CDR2 SQIVND (reference sequence). Inclusive of both ends, the CDR3 amounts to 9 amino acids. The CDR3 loop is CASRAEDLG.

V and J are TRBV19 and TRBJ1-5; D not certain. V was trimmed by 1 base and J by 7 bases, leaving 11 bases between them. Germline-derived CDR1 and CDR2 are LNHDA and SQIVND (reference sequence). The CDR3 is 14 amino acids. CDR3 region: CASSIGTSGQPQHF. In DNA form, the CDR3 reads TGTGCCAGTAGTATAGGCACTTCGGGGCAGCCCCAGCATTTT.

This clone was seen a single time. The rearrangement uses TRBV3-1 (or the pseudogene TRBV3-2) and TRBJ2-1, with TRBD1 matching 10 bases. The V gene end was trimmed by 4 bases and the J gene end by 2 bases; junction bases not matched to a gene: 2. The CDR3 runs 15 residues. Per the germline V gene, CDR1 is LGHDT and CDR2 is YNNKEL (reference sequence). The CDR3 here is CASSPGTGAYNEQFF. The CDR3 nucleotides read TGTGCCAGCAGCCCCGGGACAGGGGCCTACAATGAGCAGTTCTTC.

The chain carries TRBV3-1 (or the pseudogene TRBV3-2) and TRBJ2-7; D uncertain. The CDR3 totals 15 residues. V lost 0 bases, J lost 3 bases, and 12 bases lay in between. The germline gives CDR1 LGHDT, CDR2 YNNKEL (reference sequence). CDR3 sequence reads: CASSQEFSQGYEQYF. The CDR3 coding sequence is TGTGCCAGCAGCCAAGAATTCTCTCAAGGCTACGAGCAGTACTTC.

Turning to this clone: Different DNA sequences within this sample yield the same CDR3. The rearrangement uses TRBV28 and TRBJ1-2; 7 bases map to TRBD1. Germline values: CDR1 MDHEN, CDR2 SYDVKM. With V trimmed by 4 bases and J by 2 bases, 4 bases remained unmatched. This CDR3 has 14 amino acids. CDR3 residues: CASSSGQSNYGYTF. CDR3 bases: TGTGCCAGCAGTTCGGGACAGAGCAACTATGGCTACACCTTC.

The gene calls are TRBV4-1 and TRBJ1-5; no clear D gene. Germline lookup yields CDR1 MGHRA and CDR2 YSYEKL. The CDR3 is 14 amino acids. V shed 0 bases and J shed 4 bases, with 7 bases lying between them. Written as DNA, the CDR3 is TGCGCCAGCAGCCAAGATGGGGTAAATCAGCCCCAGCATTTT. It encodes CASSQDGVNQPQHF.

This chain connects TRBV25-1 to TRBJ2-5, with TRBD1 identical over 7 bases. Unmatched junction bases numbered 3, after V lost 1 base and J lost 4 bases. Germline CDR1 is MGHDK and CDR2 is SYGVNS. This CDR3 contains 14 residues. CDR3 in DNA: TGTGCCAGCAGTGAATCTTGGGACAGAGAGACCCAGTACTTC. Its translation: CASSESWDRETQYF. The complete variable domain, with remaining parts taken from reference TRBV25-1 and TRBJ2-5, reads EADIYQTPRYLVIGTGKKITLECSQTMGHDKMYWYQQDPGMELHLIHYSYGVNSTEKGDLSSESTVSRIRTEHFPLTLESARPSHTSQYLCASSESWDRETQYFGPGTRLLVL.

The chain is built from TRBV7-2 and TRBJ1-5; TRBD1 might be the D (5 bases). CDR1 and CDR2 (germline): SGHTA, FQGNSA. The CDR3 is made up of 14 amino acids. The V gene lost 4 bases and the J gene lost 3 bases, with 10 bases spanning the gap. The CDR3 DNA reads TGTGCCAGCAGCTATGGACACCCCAATCAGCCCCAGCATTTT. This encodes CASSYGHPNQPQHF.

The V call is TRBV18, the J call TRBJ2-7; D remains unclear. CDR3 size: 14 residues. V was shortened by 2 bases and J by 6 bases, with 14 bases between the two germline ends. Germline V gene sequence: CDR1 KGHSH, CDR2 LQKENI. CDR3 loop: CASSPNGPLSEQYF. DNA for the CDR3: TGTGCCAGCTCACCAAACGGGCCCCTCTCCGAGCAGTACTTC.

This chain links TRBV7-2 with TRBJ2-1; 15 nucleotides align to TRBD2. Losses at the gene ends were 2 bases for V and 10 bases for J; bases not matched to a gene: 6. The CDR3 loop spans 16 amino acids. Per germline, CDR1 SGHTA and CDR2 FQGNSA. In nucleotides, the CDR3 is TGTGCCAGCAGCTTACGGACTAGCGGGGGGGCCAGGGAGCAGTTCTTC. This sequence encodes CASSLRTSGGAREQFF.

V gene TRBV5-1 combines with J gene TRBJ1-1; D ambiguous. This CDR3 has 15 residues. The V end lost 1 base, the J end lost 0 bases, and 10 bases lay between the germline ends. Germline CDR1 and CDR2: SGHRS and YFSETQ. The CDR3 bases are TGCGCCAGCAGCTTGAGTGGCTCGATGAACACTGAAGCTTTCTTT. Amino acids: CASSLSGSMNTEAFF.